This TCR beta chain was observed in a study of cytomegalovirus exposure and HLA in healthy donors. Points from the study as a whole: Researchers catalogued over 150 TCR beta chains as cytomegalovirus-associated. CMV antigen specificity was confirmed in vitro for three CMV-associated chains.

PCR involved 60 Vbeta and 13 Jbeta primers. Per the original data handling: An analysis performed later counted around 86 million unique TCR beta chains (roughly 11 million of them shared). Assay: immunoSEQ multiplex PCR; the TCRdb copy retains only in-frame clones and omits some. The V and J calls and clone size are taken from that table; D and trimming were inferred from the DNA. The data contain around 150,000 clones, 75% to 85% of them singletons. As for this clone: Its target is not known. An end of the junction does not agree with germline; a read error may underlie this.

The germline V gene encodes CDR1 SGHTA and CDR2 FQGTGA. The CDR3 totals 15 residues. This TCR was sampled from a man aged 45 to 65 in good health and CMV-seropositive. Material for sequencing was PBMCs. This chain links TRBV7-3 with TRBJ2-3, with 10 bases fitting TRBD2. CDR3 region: CSSSSGLAATDTQYF. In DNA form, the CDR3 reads TGTTCCAGCAGCTCCGGACTAGCGGCCACAGATACGCAGTATTTT.